This TCR beta chain was recovered during a study of blood T cell repertoires in COVID-19. As for the study in general: Sites in the United States, Italy and Spain provided acute and convalescent COVID-19 samples. T cells, B-cell-depleted T cells, or PBMCs provided the cDNA or gDNA that served as material.

In the authors' methods: Counts of nucleated cells, estimated from reference gene primer amplification, were obtained. TCRdb keeps only in-frame clones here, not all; method: immunoSEQ multiplex PCR. V, J and clone size reflect that table, while D and trimming were determined from the DNA. The sample lists some 190,000 clones, more than 75% occurring once. Germline V gene data show CDR1 as MNHEY and CDR2 as SMNVEV (reference sequence). This CDR3 spans 15 amino acids. J lost 2 bases, V lost 3 bases, and 2 bases had no gene match. The source is a woman in her forties or fifties with active or convalescent COVID-19. The chain combines TRBV27 with TRBJ2-7; 12 bases agree with TRBD2. Sequenced input: peripheral blood. The DNA of the CDR3 is TGTGCCAGCAGTTTGACTAGCGGGAGAACCTACGAGCAGTACTTC. Its protein is CASSLTSGRTYEQYF.